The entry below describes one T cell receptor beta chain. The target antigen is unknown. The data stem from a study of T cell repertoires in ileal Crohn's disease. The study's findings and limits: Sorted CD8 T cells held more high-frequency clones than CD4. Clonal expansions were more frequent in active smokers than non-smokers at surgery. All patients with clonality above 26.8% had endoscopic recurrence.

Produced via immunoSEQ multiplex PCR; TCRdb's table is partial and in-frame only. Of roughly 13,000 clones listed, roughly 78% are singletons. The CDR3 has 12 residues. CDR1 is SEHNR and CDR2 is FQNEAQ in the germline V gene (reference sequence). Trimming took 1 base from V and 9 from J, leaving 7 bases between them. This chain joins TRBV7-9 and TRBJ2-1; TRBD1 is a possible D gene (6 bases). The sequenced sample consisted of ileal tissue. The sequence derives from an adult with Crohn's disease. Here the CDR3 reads CASSLVRGEQFF. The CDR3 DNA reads TGTGCCAGCAGCTTAGTCAGGGGTGAGCAGTTCTTC.